These T cell receptor beta chains were read from a single sample in a study of identifying expanded T cells in peripheral blood. Repertoires were generated with immunoSEQ multiplex PCR, while TCRdb's copy carries only in-frame clones and drops some. The table records approximately 90,000 clones, about nine tenths of them present only once. The sequencing input was blood. These receptor sequences come from a person aged 18 to 70 in good health. Both conserved end residues are part of each CDR3. Each record gives: clone size, V gene, J gene, D gene, CDR3 protein, CDR3 DNA. A D gene is named only where the DNA matches it firmly. Clone size is stated in some rows and not others, as once, few, many or a class when expanded.

clone_size: -
v_call: TRBV2
j_call: TRBJ2-5
d_call: -
cdr3_aa: CASSRRTGPETQYF
cdr3_nt: TGTGCCAGCAGTCGACGGACTGGGCCCGAGACCCAGTACTTC

clone_size: -
v_call: TRBV2
j_call: TRBJ2-1
d_call: TRBD1
cdr3_aa: CANRGQVRYNEQFF
cdr3_nt: TGTGCCAACAGAGGACAGGTTCGTTACAATGAGCAGTTCTTC

clone_size: -
v_call: TRBV28
j_call: TRBJ2-3
d_call: -
cdr3_aa: CASSSYADTQYF
cdr3_nt: TGTGCCAGCAGTTCCTACGCAGATACGCAGTATTTT

clone_size: -
v_call: TRBV5-4
j_call: TRBJ2-7
d_call: TRBD2
cdr3_aa: CASSLLPRGDHEQYF
cdr3_nt: TGTGCCAGCAGCTTGTTACCCCGGGGGGACCACGAGCAGTACTTC

clone_size: -
v_call: TRBV7-9
j_call: TRBJ1-4
d_call: -
cdr3_aa: CASSLVRANEKLFF
cdr3_nt: TGTGCCAGCAGCCTCGTTCGGGCAAATGAAAAACTGTTTTTT

clone_size: -
v_call: TRBV19
j_call: TRBJ2-3
d_call: -
cdr3_aa: CASSNLAAGTDTQYF
cdr3_nt: TGTGCCAGTAGTAACCTCGCTGCGGGCACAGATACGCAGTATTTT

clone_size: -
v_call: TRBV19
j_call: TRBJ1-3
d_call: -
cdr3_aa: CASSLGQSVSGNTIYF
cdr3_nt: TGTGCCAGTAGTCTCGGACAATCCGTCTCTGGAAACACCATATATTTT

clone_size: -
v_call: TRBV7-6
j_call: TRBJ1-1
d_call: -
cdr3_aa: CASSPYRAVNTEAFF
cdr3_nt: TGTGCCAGCAGCCCCTACAGGGCCGTTAACACTGAAGCTTTCTTT

clone_size: medium-sized
v_call: TRBV4-2
j_call: TRBJ2-7
d_call: -
cdr3_aa: CASSQGGGGSYEQYF
cdr3_nt: TGTGCCAGCAGCCAAGGCGGAGGGGGGAGCTACGAGCAGTACTTC

clone_size: -
v_call: TRBV7-8
j_call: TRBJ1-3
d_call: -
cdr3_aa: CASSLPTAGNTIYF
cdr3_nt: TGTGCCAGCAGCTTACCCACCGCCGGAAACACCATATATTTT

clone_size: -
v_call: TRBV18
j_call: TRBJ2-5
d_call: -
cdr3_aa: CASSPREAQYF
cdr3_nt: TGTGCCAGCTCACCAAGGGAGGCCCAGTACTTC

clone_size: -
v_call: TRBV5-4
j_call: TRBJ2-2
d_call: -
cdr3_aa: CASSPLRGSNTGELFF
cdr3_nt: TGTGCCAGCAGCCCCCTCCGGGGGTCGAACACCGGGGAGCTGTTTTTT

clone_size: -
v_call: TRBV7-9
j_call: TRBJ1-4
d_call: -
cdr3_aa: CASSLDRANEKLFF
cdr3_nt: TGTGCCAGCAGCTTAGACAGGGCTAATGAAAAACTGTTTTTT

clone_size: -
v_call: TRBV10-3
j_call: TRBJ1-2
d_call: -
cdr3_aa: CAISESVSLSGYTF
cdr3_nt: TGTGCCATCAGTGAGAGTGTCAGCCTGAGTGGCTACACCTTC

clone_size: -
v_call: TRBV28
j_call: TRBJ1-6
d_call: -
cdr3_aa: CASGRSMRNSPLHF
cdr3_nt: TGTGCCAGCGGGCGGTCAATGCGGAATTCACCCCTCCACTTT

clone_size: -
v_call: TRBV6-1
j_call: TRBJ1-2
d_call: -
cdr3_aa: CASSEGVGQTYGYTF
cdr3_nt: TGTGCCAGCAGTGAAGGGGTTGGTCAGACCTATGGCTACACCTTC

clone_size: -
v_call: TRBV7-9
j_call: TRBJ2-1
d_call: -
cdr3_aa: CASSLVVNEQFF
cdr3_nt: TGTGCCAGCAGCTTAGTGGTCAATGAGCAGTTCTTC

clone_size: -
v_call: TRBV28
j_call: TRBJ1-2
d_call: -
cdr3_aa: CASSFSGRGAYGYTF
cdr3_nt: TGTGCCAGCAGTTTTAGTGGCAGGGGTGCCTATGGCTACACCTTC

clone_size: -
v_call: TRBV19
j_call: TRBJ1-4
d_call: -
cdr3_aa: CASSTYNEKLFF
cdr3_nt: TGTGCCAGTAGTACCTATAATGAAAAACTGTTTTTT

clone_size: once
v_call: TRBV2
j_call: TRBJ2-5
d_call: -
cdr3_aa: CASKAGPSQETQYF
cdr3_nt: TGTGCCAGCAAGGCAGGGCCGTCCCAAGAGACCCAGTACTTC

clone_size: once
v_call: TRBV28
j_call: TRBJ2-7
d_call: -
cdr3_aa: CASKPGLTSEQYF
cdr3_nt: TGTGCCAGCAAACCGGGACTGACGTCCGAGCAGTACTTC

clone_size: few
v_call: TRBV2
j_call: TRBJ2-2
d_call: -
cdr3_aa: CASRRVSGELFF
cdr3_nt: TGTGCCAGCAGAAGGGTTTCCGGGGAGCTGTTTTTT

clone_size: few
v_call: TRBV27
j_call: TRBJ2-7
d_call: -
cdr3_aa: CASRGISYEQYF
cdr3_nt: TGTGCCAGCAGGGGCATATCCTACGAGCAGTACTTC

clone_size: -
v_call: TRBV10-3
j_call: TRBJ1-2
d_call: -
cdr3_aa: CAISESRDYGYTF
cdr3_nt: TGTGCCATCAGTGAGTCCCGGGACTATGGCTACACCTTC

clone_size: -
v_call: TRBV5-6
j_call: TRBJ2-5
d_call: -
cdr3_aa: CASSLLERGTQYF
cdr3_nt: TGTGCCAGCAGCTTGTTGGAACGGGGAACCCAGTACTTC

clone_size: few
v_call: TRBV25-1
j_call: TRBJ2-7
d_call: -
cdr3_aa: CASSWSRGNEQYF
cdr3_nt: TGTGCCAGCAGTTGGTCCAGGGGCAACGAGCAGTACTTC

clone_size: -
v_call: TRBV10-3
j_call: TRBJ2-7
d_call: TRBD1
cdr3_aa: CATRDRVYEQYF
cdr3_nt: TGTGCCACCCGGGACAGGGTTTACGAGCAGTACTTC

clone_size: -
v_call: TRBV5-1
j_call: TRBJ2-7
d_call: -
cdr3_aa: CASSLVARGSLEQYF
cdr3_nt: TGCGCCAGCAGCTTGGTGGCCAGGGGCTCCTTGGAGCAGTACTTC

clone_size: -
v_call: TRBV30
j_call: TRBJ2-3
d_call: -
cdr3_aa: CAWSSKGGVDTHHF
cdr3_nt: TGTGCCTGGAGTAGTAAGGGGGGGGTAGATACGCACCATTTT

clone_size: -
v_call: TRBV7-9
j_call: TRBJ2-1
d_call: -
cdr3_aa: CASSLVGGQGLYNEQFF
cdr3_nt: TGTGCCAGCAGCTTAGTGGGTGGTCAGGGGCTGTACAATGAGCAGTTCTTC

clone_size: -
v_call: TRBV19
j_call: TRBJ2-2
d_call: -
cdr3_aa: CASSGERGTGTGELFF
cdr3_nt: TGTGCCAGTAGTGGAGAAAGGGGGACGGGCACCGGGGAGCTGTTTTTT

clone_size: -
v_call: TRBV28
j_call: TRBJ2-7
d_call: -
cdr3_aa: CASSLTYEQYF
cdr3_nt: TGTGCCAGCAGTTTGACATACGAGCAGTACTTC

clone_size: -
v_call: TRBV19
j_call: TRBJ2-1
d_call: -
cdr3_aa: CASSMTRLVTYNEQFF
cdr3_nt: TGTGCCAGTAGTATGACCCGACTAGTCACCTACAATGAACAGTTCTTC